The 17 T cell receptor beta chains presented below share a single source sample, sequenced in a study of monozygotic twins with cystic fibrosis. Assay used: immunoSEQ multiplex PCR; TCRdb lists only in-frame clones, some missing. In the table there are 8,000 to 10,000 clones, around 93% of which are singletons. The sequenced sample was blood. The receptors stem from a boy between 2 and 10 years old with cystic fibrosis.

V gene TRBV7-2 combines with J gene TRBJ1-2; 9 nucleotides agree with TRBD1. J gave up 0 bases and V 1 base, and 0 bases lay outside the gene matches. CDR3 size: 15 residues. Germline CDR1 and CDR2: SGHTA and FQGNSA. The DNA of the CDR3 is TGTGCCAGCAGCTTAGGACAGGGGGCTAACTATGGCTACACCTTC. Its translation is CASSLGQGANYGYTF. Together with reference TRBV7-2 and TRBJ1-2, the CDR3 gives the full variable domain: GAGVSQSPSNKVTEKGKDVELRCDPISGHTALYWYRQSLGQGLEFLIYFQGNSAPDKSGLPSDRFSAERTGGSVSTLTIQRTQQEDSAVYLCASSLGQGANYGYTFGSGTRLTVV.

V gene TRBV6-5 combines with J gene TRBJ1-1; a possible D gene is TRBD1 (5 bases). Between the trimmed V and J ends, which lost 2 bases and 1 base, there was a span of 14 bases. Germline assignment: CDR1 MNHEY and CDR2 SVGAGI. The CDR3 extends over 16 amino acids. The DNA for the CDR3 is TGTGCCAGCAGTTACGGTGGTGAGGGGAGGAACACTGAAGCTTTCTTT. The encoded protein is CASSYGGEGRNTEAFF.

The CDR3: CASSSGQEYQPQHF. CDR3 coding DNA: TGTGCCAGCAGCTCGGGACAGGAATATCAGCCCCAGCATTTT. J is TRBJ1-5 and V is TRBV7-9, with TRBD1 matching 8 bases. The CDR3 runs 14 residues. J gave up 5 bases and V 4 bases, and 4 bases lay outside the gene matches. CDR1 and CDR2 from the germline V gene are SEHNR and FQNEAQ (reference sequence).

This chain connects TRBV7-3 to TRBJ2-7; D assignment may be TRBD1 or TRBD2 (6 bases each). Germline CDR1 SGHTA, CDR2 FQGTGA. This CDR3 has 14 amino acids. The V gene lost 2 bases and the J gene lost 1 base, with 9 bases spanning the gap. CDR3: CASSLRGGSYEQYV. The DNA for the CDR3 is TGTGCCAGCAGCTTACGAGGGGGGTCCTACGAGCAGTACGTC.

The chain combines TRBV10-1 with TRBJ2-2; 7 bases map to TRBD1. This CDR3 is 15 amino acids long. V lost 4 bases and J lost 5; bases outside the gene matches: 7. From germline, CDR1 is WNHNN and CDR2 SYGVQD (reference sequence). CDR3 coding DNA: TGCGCCAGCAGTGTTACCTTACAGGGGACCGGGGAGCTGTTTTTT. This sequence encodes CASSVTLQGTGELFF.

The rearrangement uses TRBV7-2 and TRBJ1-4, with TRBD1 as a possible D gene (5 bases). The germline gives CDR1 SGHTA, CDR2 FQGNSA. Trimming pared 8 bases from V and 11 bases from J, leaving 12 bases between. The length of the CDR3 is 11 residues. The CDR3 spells CASSGGVKLFF. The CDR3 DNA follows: TGTGCCAGCTCGGGGGGGGTGAAACTGTTTTTT.

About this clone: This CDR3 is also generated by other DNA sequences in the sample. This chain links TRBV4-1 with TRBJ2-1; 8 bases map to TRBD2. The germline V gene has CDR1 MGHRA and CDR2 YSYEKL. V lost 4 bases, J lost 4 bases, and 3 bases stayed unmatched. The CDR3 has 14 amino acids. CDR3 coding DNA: TGCGCCAGCAGCCTCGGGGGGGCATACAATGAGCAGTTCTTC. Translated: CASSLGGAYNEQFF.

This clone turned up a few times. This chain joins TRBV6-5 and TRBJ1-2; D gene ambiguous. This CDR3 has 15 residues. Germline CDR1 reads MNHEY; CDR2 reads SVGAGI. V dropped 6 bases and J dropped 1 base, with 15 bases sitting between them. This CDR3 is CASRDGPDFNYGYTF. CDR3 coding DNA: TGTGCCAGCAGGGACGGCCCGGATTTTAACTATGGCTACACCTTC.

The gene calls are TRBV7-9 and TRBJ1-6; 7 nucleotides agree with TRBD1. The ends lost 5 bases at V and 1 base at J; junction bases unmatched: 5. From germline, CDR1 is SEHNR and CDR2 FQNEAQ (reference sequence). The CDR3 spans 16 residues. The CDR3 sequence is CASSAQGRSYNSPLHF. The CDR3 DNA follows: TGTGCCAGCAGCGCACAGGGGAGGTCCTATAATTCACCCCTCCACTTT.

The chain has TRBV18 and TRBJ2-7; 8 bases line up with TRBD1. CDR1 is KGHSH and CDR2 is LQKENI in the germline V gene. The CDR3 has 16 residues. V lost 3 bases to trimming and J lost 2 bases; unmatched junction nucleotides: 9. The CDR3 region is CASSPRAQGATYEQYF. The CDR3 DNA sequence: TGTGCCAGCTCACCGAGGGCGCAGGGGGCCACCTACGAGCAGTACTTC.

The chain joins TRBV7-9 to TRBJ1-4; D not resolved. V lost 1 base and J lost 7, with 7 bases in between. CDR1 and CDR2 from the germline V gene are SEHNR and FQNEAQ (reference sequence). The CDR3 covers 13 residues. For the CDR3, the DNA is TGTGCCAGCAGCTTAGTTTCGAGTGAAAAACTGTTTTTT. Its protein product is CASSLVSSEKLFF.

The CDR3: CASSSRARRYGYTF. Here the CDR3 DNA reads TGTGCCAGTAGCTCTAGGGCTAGGCGATATGGCTACACCTTC. The rearrangement uses TRBV19 and TRBJ1-2; no firm D call. The CDR3 is 14 residues long. The V gene lost 6 bases and the J gene lost 5 bases, with 16 bases spanning the gap. The germline V gene encodes CDR1 LNHDA and CDR2 SQIVND (reference sequence). Full variable domain (outside the CDR3, taken from reference TRBV19 and TRBJ1-2): DGGITQSPKYLFRKEGQNVTLSCEQNLNHDAMYWYRQDPGQGLRLIYYSQIVNDFQKGDIAEGYSVSREKKESFPLTVTSAQKNPTAFYLCASSSRARRYGYTFGSGTRLTVV.

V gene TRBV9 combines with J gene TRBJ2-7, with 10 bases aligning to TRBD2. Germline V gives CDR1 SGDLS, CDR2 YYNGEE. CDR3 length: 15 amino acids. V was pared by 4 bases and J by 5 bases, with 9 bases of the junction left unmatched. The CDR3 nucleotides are TGTGCCAGCAGCCAACTGAGCGGGGGGGCAAACGAGCAGTACTTC. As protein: CASSQLSGGANEQYF.

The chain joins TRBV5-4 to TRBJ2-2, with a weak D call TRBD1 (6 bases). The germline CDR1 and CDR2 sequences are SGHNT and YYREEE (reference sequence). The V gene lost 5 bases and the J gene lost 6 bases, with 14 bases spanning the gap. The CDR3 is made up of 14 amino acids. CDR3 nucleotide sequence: TGTGCCAGCAGAACAGACAGGCCTTCCGGGGAGCTGTTTTTT. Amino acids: CASRTDRPSGELFF.

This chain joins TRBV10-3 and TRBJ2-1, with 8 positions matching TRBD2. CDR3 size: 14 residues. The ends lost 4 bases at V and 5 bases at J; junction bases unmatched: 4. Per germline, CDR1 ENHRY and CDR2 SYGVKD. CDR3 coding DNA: TGTGCCATCAGTGTCAGCGGGGGCAACAATGAGCAGTTCTTC. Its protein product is CAISVSGGNNEQFF.

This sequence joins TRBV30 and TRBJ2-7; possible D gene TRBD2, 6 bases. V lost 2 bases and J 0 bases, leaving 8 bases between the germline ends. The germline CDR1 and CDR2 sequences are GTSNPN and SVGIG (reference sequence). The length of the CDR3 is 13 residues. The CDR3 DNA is TGTGCCTGGAGTAGGGGAGGCTCCTACGAGCAGTACTTC. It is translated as CAWSRGGSYEQYF. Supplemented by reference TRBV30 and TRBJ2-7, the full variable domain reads SQTIHQWPATLVQPVGSPLSLECTVEGTSNPNLYWYRQAAGRGLQLLFYSVGIGQISSEVPQNLSASRPQDRQFILSSKKLLLSDSGFYLCAWSRGGSYEQYFGPGTRLTVT.

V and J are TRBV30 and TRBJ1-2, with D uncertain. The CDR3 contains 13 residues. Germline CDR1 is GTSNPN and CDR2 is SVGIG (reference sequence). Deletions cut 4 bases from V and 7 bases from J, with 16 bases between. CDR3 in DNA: TGTGCCTGGAACAAAGTGGCCGGGGTTGGCTACACCTTC. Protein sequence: CAWNKVAGVGYTF.